These T cell receptor beta chains were read from a single sample in a study of breast tumors, draining lymph nodes, adjacent tissues. TCRdb called the multiplex PCR reads again in MiXCR, with one record for every CDR3 protein. The sample lists 120,000 to 150,000 distinct CDR3 sequences, 30% to 35% seen once, with about 2.5% in the top ten. Sequenced: axillary lymph node tissue. All receptors come from a female donor with breast cancer. Some clones in this sample may be carry-over from other donors' samples. Each CDR3 is given with its conserved first and last residue. Fields, in order: J gene, V gene, clone size, D gene, CDR3 DNA, CDR3 protein. The D gene is left open where the match is weak. Clone sizes are given selectively: once, few, many, or a class where the clone is expanded.

TRBJ2-1,TRBV29-1,NA,TRBD1,TGCAGCGCCGGGGGACAGGTATCAGGGTCCTACAATGAGCAGTTCTTC,CSAGGQVSGSYNEQFF
TRBJ2-1,TRBV7-9,many,TRBD2,TGTGCCAGCAGCCCCCCAGCGGGGGACCTAAATGAGCAGTTCTTC,CASSPPAGDLNEQFF
TRBJ2-7,TRBV7-2,NA,TRBD2,TGTGCCAGCAGCCCTGGGACTAGCGGGGTCTACGAGCAGTACTTC,CASSPGTSGVYEQYF
TRBJ1-4,TRBV4-2,NA,NA,TGTGCCAGCAGCCAAGAGGCAACTAATGAAAAACTGTTTTTC,CASSQEATNEKLFF
TRBJ2-7,TRBV7-8,many,TRBD1,TGTGCCAGCAGCTTAGCAGGACAGGGGTTAGGCGAGCAGTACTTC,CASSLAGQGLGEQYF
TRBJ1-1,TRBV18,NA,NA,TGTGCCAGCTCACAAAACCGTAGAGACATGAACACTGAAGCTTTCTTT,CASSQNRRDMNTEAFF
TRBJ2-3,TRBV29-1,NA,NA,TGCAGCGTTGAACAGCCACGGGGGTCTGGCACAGATACGCAGTATTTT,CSVEQPRGSGTDTQYF
TRBJ1-2,TRBV20-1,NA,TRBD1,TGCAGTGCGTCCGGGACAGGGAATAACTATGGCTACACCTTC,CSASGTGNNYGYTF
TRBJ2-2,TRBV7-9,many,TRBD1,TGTGCCAGCAGCAAAGGACAGGGGAACACCGGGGAGCTGTTTTTT,CASSKGQGNTGELFF
TRBJ2-3,TRBV6-6,few,TRBD2,TGTGCCAGCAGTCACCGAGCGGGGGGCCGCACAGATACGCAGTATTTT,CASSHRAGGRTDTQYF
TRBJ1-5,TRBV2,NA,NA,TGTGCCAGCAGTGGAGGGGCTACTAATAGCAATCAGCCCCAGCATTTC,CASSGGATNSNQPQHF
TRBJ2-1,TRBV19,many,TRBD2,TGTGCCAGTAGTATAGGGGGACTAGTCAATGAGCAGTTCTTC,CASSIGGLVNEQFF
TRBJ2-7,TRBV24-1,few,NA,TGCGCCACCAGTGCTGGCGGGGATGGGGAGCAGTACTTC,CATSAGGDGEQYF
TRBJ1-5,TRBV12-3/TRBV12-4,NA,TRBD1,TGTGCCAGCACCTTATCCGGGACAGGCTTCAATCAGCCCCAGCATTTT,CASTLSGTGFNQPQHF
TRBJ2-2,TRBV12-3/TRBV12-4,NA,NA,TGTGCCAGCAGTAACCCCCCCGGGGAGCTGTTTTTT,CASSNPPGELFF
TRBJ2-2,TRBV5-1,NA,TRBD1,TGCGCCAGCAGCTTGGGACAGGGGCTGGAGACCGGGGAGCTGTTTTTT,CASSLGQGLETGELFF
TRBJ1-4,TRBV24-1,many,NA,TGTGCCACCAGTGATCTAGACAGGTTTGCAACTAATGAAAAACTGTTTTTT,CATSDLDRFATNEKLFF
TRBJ2-1,TRBV29-1,many,NA,TGCAGCCGGAGTGTGGGGATCGGCGATGAGCAGTTCTTC,CSRSVGIGDEQFF
TRBJ1-6,TRBV15,NA,TRBD1,TGTGCCACCAGCAGAGACCGAGACAGGGCAGAATCACCCCTCCACTTT,CATSRDRDRAESPLHF
TRBJ2-5,TRBV11-2,NA,TRBD1,TGTGCCAGCAGCTTAGAGGGACAGGCATCGGAGGCCCAGTACTTC,CASSLEGQASEAQYF
TRBJ1-5,TRBV6-5,many,NA,TGTGCCAGCAGGAGCACAGGGATCAATCAGCCCCAGCATTTT,CASRSTGINQPQHF
TRBJ1-2,TRBV3-1,many,NA,TGTGCCAGCAGTCAGGGGAACTATGGCTACACCTTC,CASSQGNYGYTF
TRBJ2-1,TRBV5-4,few,NA,TGTGCCAGCAGCTTGGACACAGCGGTCTATGAGCAGTTCTTC,CASSLDTAVYEQFF
TRBJ2-2,TRBV6-5,NA,NA,TGTGCCAGCAATCCTCGGGGGCGCGGGAACACCGGGGAGCTGTTTTTT,CASNPRGRGNTGELFF
TRBJ1-6,TRBV9,many,NA,TGTGCCAGCAGCGCCGGACAGAATTCACCCCTCCACTTT,CASSAGQNSPLHF
TRBJ1-4,TRBV9,NA,NA,TGTGCCAGCAGCCCAACCCCAGTTTTTAATGAAAAACTGTTTTTT,CASSPTPVFNEKLFF
TRBJ2-3,TRBV15,NA,NA,TGTGCCACCAGCAGAGTAGATAGGGCCGCAGGTACGCAGTATTTT,CATSRVDRAAGTQYF
TRBJ1-4,TRBV4-3,NA,NA,TGCGCCAGCAGCCAAGTCGGCCCCACCCGTCACGAAGAACTGTTTTTT,CASSQVGPTRHEELFF
TRBJ2-1,TRBV7-8,many,TRBD2,TGTGCCAGCAGCCCTACCGGACTAGCGGGGGGGTACAATGAGCAGTTCTTC,CASSPTGLAGGYNEQFF
TRBJ2-5,TRBV12-3/TRBV12-4,many,NA,TGTGCCAGCAGTTCCCGCCGTGAGGACCAGTACTTC,CASSSRREDQYF
TRBJ2-5,TRBV10-3,many,NA,TGTGCCATCAGTGAGTCGCTGATGCTGACAGAGACCCAGTACTTC,CAISESLMLTETQYF
TRBJ2-1,TRBV18,NA,NA,TGTGCCAGCTCACCACCATCTAGTCGTGAGCAGTTCTTC,CASSPPSSREQFF
TRBJ2-1,TRBV7-9,many,TRBD2,TGTGCCAGCAGCGCTGGGACTAGCAGGGGGAATGAGCAGTTCTTC,CASSAGTSRGNEQFF
TRBJ1-2,TRBV7-9,NA,TRBD1,TGTGCCAGCAGTCAGGACAGGGGGATTGGCTACACCTTC,CASSQDRGIGYTF
TRBJ1-5,TRBV3-1,many,NA,TGTGCCAGCAGCCAAGGGCCCCGTTTTCAGCCCCAGCATTTT,CASSQGPRFQPQHF
TRBJ1-1,TRBV5-1,NA,NA,TGCGCCAGCAGCCAATGGACGGGGAGGGACACTGAAGCTTTCTTT,CASSQWTGRDTEAFF
TRBJ1-1,TRBV5-1,few,NA,TGCGCCAGCAGCTGGGAGGGGGGCAGCACTGAAGCTTTCTTT,CASSWEGGSTEAFF
TRBJ1-5,TRBV6-6,many,TRBD1,TGTGCCAGCAGAGATGGACAGGGGGCCGCTCAGCCCCAGCATTTT,CASRDGQGAAQPQHF
TRBJ1-1,TRBV30,NA,NA,TGTGCCTGGAGTGTACGAGCCACCGGCGTGGCTTTCTTT,CAWSVRATGVAFF
TRBJ2-3,TRBV20-1,NA,TRBD2,TGCAGTGCTAGTAGTAGCGGGGGGTTTGATACGCAGTATTTT,CSASSSGGFDTQYF
TRBJ2-5,TRBV4-1,many,TRBD2,TGCGCCAGCAGCCAAGATCCGGGGGGAGGAAGAGAGACCCAGTACTTC,CASSQDPGGGRETQYF